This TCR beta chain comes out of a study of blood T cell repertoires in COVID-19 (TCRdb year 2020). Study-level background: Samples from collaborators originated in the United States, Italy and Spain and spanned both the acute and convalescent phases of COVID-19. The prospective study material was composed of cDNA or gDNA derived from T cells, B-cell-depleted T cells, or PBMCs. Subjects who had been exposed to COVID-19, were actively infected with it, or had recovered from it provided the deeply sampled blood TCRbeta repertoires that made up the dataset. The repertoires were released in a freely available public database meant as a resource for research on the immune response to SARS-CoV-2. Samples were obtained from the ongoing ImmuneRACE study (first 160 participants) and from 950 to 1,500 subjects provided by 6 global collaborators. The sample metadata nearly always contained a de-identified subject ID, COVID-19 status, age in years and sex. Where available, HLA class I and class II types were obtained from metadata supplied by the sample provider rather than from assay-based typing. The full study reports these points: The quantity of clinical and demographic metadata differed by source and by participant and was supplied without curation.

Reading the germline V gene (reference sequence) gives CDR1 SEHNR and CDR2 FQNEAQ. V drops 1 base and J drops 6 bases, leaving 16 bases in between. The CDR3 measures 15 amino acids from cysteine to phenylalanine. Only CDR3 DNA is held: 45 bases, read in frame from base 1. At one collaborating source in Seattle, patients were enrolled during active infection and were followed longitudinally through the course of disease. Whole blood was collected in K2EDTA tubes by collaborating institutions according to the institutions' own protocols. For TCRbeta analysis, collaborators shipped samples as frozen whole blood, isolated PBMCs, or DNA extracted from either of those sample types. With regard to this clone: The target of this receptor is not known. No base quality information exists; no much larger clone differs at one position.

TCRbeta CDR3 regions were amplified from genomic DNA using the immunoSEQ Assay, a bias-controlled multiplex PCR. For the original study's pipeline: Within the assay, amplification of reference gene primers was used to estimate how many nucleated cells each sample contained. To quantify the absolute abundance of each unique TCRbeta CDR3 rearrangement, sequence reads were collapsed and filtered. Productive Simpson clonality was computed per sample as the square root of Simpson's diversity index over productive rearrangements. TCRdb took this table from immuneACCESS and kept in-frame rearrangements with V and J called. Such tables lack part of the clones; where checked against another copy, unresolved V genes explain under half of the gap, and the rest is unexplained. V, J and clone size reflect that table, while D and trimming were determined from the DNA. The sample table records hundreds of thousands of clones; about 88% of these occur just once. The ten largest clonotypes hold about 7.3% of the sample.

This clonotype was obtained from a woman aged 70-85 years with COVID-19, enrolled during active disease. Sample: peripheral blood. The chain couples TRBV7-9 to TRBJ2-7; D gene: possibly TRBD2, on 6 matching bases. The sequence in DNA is TGTGCCAGCAGCTTAGTAAGGGCCCAGGAGGGCGAGCAGTACTTC. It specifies CASSLVRAQEGEQYF.